What follows are 14 T cell receptor beta chains derived from one specimen sequenced in a study of blood T cell repertoires in COVID-19. Profiled with immunoSEQ multiplex PCR; TCRdb holds only in-frame clones, not every one. The sample consists of around 700,000 clones, 85% to 90% of them appearing once. Sequencing input: peripheral blood. Every receptor here comes from a woman between 18 and 30 years old with acute or convalescent COVID-19.

The CDR3 region has the DNA TGTGCCAGTAGTACCCAACGGACAGGATTAAGCTCTGGAAACACCATATATTTT. As protein: CASSTQRTGLSSGNTIYF. The chain links TRBV19 to TRBJ1-3; TRBD1 aligns across 7 bases. CDR1 and CDR2 (germline): LNHDA, SQIVND (reference sequence). This CDR3 region has 18 residues. The V gene end was trimmed by 4 bases and the J gene end by 0 bases; junction bases not matched to a gene: 12.

The chain recombines TRBV30 with TRBJ1-2, with a weak D call TRBD1 (5 bases). CDR1 GTSNPN and CDR2 SVGIG come from the germline V gene (reference sequence). The CDR3 loop spans 14 amino acids. V gave up 1 base and J gave up 2 bases, with 11 bases separating them. CDR3 protein: CAWSGQNFNYGYTF. The CDR3 DNA reads TGTGCCTGGAGTGGACAGAACTTCAACTATGGCTACACCTTC.

This clone was seen only a few times. J is TRBJ2-2 and V is TRBV5-4; perhaps TRBD2 as D (5 bases). CDR1 SGHNT and CDR2 YYREEE come from the germline V gene (reference sequence). This CDR3 spans 17 amino acids. V gave up 3 bases and J gave up 4 bases, with 19 bases separating them. CDR3 bases: TGTGCCAGCAGCTCCAGAGGACGGGGTCACGGCACCGGGGAGCTGTTTTTT. Translated: CASSSRGRGHGTGELFF.

The chain uses TRBV7-9 and TRBJ1-2, with a weak D call TRBD1 (6 bases). The length of the CDR3 is 13 residues. Trimming shortened V by 5 bases and J by 9 bases, and 16 bases separated the two germline ends. Per the germline V gene, CDR1 is SEHNR and CDR2 is FQNEAQ (reference sequence). The CDR3 DNA reads as TGTGCCAGCAGCCCCTCGGGGGGCAGGCGCTACACCTTC. This encodes CASSPSGGRRYTF. Variable domain in full (rest from reference TRBV7-9 and TRBJ1-2): DTGVSQNPRHKITKRGQNVTFRCDPISEHNRLYWYRQTLGQGPEFLTYFQNEAQLEKSRLLSDRFSAERPKGSFSTLEIQRTEQGDSAMYLCASSPSGGRRYTFGSGTRLTVV.

V gene TRBV6-2 or TRBV6-3 combines with J gene TRBJ2-7; D is possibly TRBD1 (6 bases). This CDR3 is 14 amino acids long. Germline CDR1 MNHEY, CDR2 SVGEGT. V was trimmed by 0 bases and J by 1 base, leaving 7 bases between them. CDR3 sequence: CASSYSRGSYEQYF. The DNA of the CDR3 is TGTGCCAGCAGTTACTCCAGGGGTTCCTACGAGCAGTACTTC.

The genes are TRBV3-1 (or the pseudogene TRBV3-2) and TRBJ2-3; D ambiguous. Trimming took 4 bases from V and 0 from J, leaving 11 bases between them. This CDR3 comprises 15 residues. CDR1 and CDR2 (germline): LGHDT, YNNKEL (reference sequence). The CDR3 sequence: CASSPGDGSTDTQYF. The CDR3 nucleotides read TGTGCCAGCAGCCCCGGTGACGGGAGCACAGATACGCAGTATTTT.

V and J are TRBV9 and TRBJ1-1; D remains ambiguous. V was cut by 4 bases and J by 0 bases, with 7 bases left in between. This CDR3 region has 13 residues. CDR1 and CDR2 (germline): SGDLS, YYNGEE. As DNA, the CDR3 is TGTGCCAGCAGCCCTATCCTGAACACTGAAGCTTTCTTT. This gives the protein CASSPILNTEAFF. Filled out from reference TRBV9 and TRBJ1-1, the complete variable domain reads DSGVTQTPKHLITATGQRVTLRCSPRSGDLSVYWYQQSLDQGLQFLIQYYNGEERAKGNILERFSAQQFPDLHSELNLSSLELGDSALYFCASSPILNTEAFFGQGTRLTVV.

This clone appeared a single time. This chain connects TRBV7-2 to TRBJ1-5; D gene unclear. The CDR3 sequence is 15 residues long. Per the germline V gene, CDR1 is SGHTA and CDR2 is FQGNSA. Trimming removed 3 bases from V and 7 bases from J, with 16 bases in between. The CDR3, as DNA: TGTGCCAGCAGCTTGGTAGGCGGGGAACGGCAGCCCCAGCATTTT. This sequence encodes CASSLVGGERQPQHF.

The chain uses TRBV30 and TRBJ1-2; possible D gene TRBD1, 6 bases. V shed 3 bases and J shed 3 bases, with 17 bases lying between them. The CDR3 contains 15 residues. Per the germline V gene, CDR1 is GTSNPN and CDR2 is SVGIG (reference sequence). The CDR3 protein is CAWSNRALRYYGYTF. In nucleotides, the CDR3 is TGTGCCTGGAGCAACAGGGCCCTAAGGTACTATGGCTACACCTTC.

In this sample, this clone turned up once. The chain uses TRBV11-2 and TRBJ1-2; the match to TRBD1 covers 7 bases. CDR3 length: 13 amino acids. CDR1 and CDR2 from the germline V gene are SGHAT and FQNNGV. Germline trimming cut 4 bases from V and 2 bases from J; bases unmatched to any gene: 1. The CDR3 bases are TGTGCCAGCAGCTGGGACAGAAACTATGGCTACACCTTC. Amino acids: CASSWDRNYGYTF.

The CDR3 protein is CASSSGTSYGYTF. CDR3 nucleotide sequence: TGTGCCAGCAGTTCCGGGACAAGCTATGGCTACACCTTC. V and J are TRBV27 and TRBJ1-2; a weak D match, TRBD1 (6 bases). The CDR3 sequence is 13 residues long. V was clipped by 4 bases and J by 4 bases, with 10 bases between them. The germline gives CDR1 MNHEY, CDR2 SMNVEV (reference sequence).

This clone was seen only once. The rearrangement links TRBV2 to TRBJ1-2; D remains ambiguous. The germline gives CDR1 SNHLY, CDR2 FYNNEI. With 3 bases removed from V and 3 bases from J, the gap between germline ends came to 11 bases. This CDR3 spans 14 amino acids. The CDR3 sequence is CASSDLGIYYGYTF. CDR3 nucleotides: TGTGCCAGCAGTGACCTCGGGATCTACTATGGCTACACCTTC.

V usage is TRBV29-1 and J usage is TRBJ1-3; TRBD1 matches 9 bases. CDR1 is SQVTM, CDR2 ANQGSEA, per germline. The junction had 5 bases not matched to a gene; V was cut back by 4 bases and J by 4 bases. This CDR3 region has 14 residues. In nucleotides, the CDR3 is TGCAGCGTTGCCCGGACAGGGGAGGGAAACACCATATATTTT. Amino acids: CSVARTGEGNTIYF.

This clone was recorded once. The gene calls are TRBV7-6 and TRBJ2-7; D ambiguous. The germline CDR1 and CDR2 sequences are SGHVS and FNYEAQ. The CDR3 consists of 18 residues. V was shortened by 5 bases and J by 0 bases, with 23 bases between the two germline ends. CDR3 in amino acids: CASSPPADPVGYSYEQYF. CDR3 bases: TGTGCCAGCAGCCCCCCCGCAGACCCAGTCGGGTACTCCTACGAGCAGTACTTC. The entire variable domain, with the rest obtained from reference TRBV7-6 and TRBJ2-7, is as follows: GAGVSQSPRYKVTKRGQDVALRCDPISGHVSLYWYRQALGQGPEFLTYFNYEAQQDKSGLPNDRFSAERPEGSISTLTIQRTEQRDSAMYRCASSPPADPVGYSYEQYFGPGTRLTVT.